Given below is one T cell receptor beta chain in context. This entry belongs to a study of neoadjuvant anti-PD-1 for oral cavity cancer. Study information: Nivolumab at 3 mg/kg was mostly given biweekly, three to four doses, pre-surgery.

The ends lost 0 bases at V and 7 bases at J; junction bases unmatched: 5. CDR3 size: 15 residues. Germline-derived CDR1 and CDR2 are SGDLS and YYNGEE. Cohort: HPV-negative, locally advanced oral cavity squamous cell carcinoma patients. Blood cells were analyzed directly, without culture or expansion. Profiled with immunoSEQ multiplex PCR; TCRdb holds only in-frame clones, not every one. The sample contains approximately 74,000 clones, approximately 80% of which appear only once. The rearrangement links TRBV9 to TRBJ1-3, with 9 bases lining up with TRBD1. The sample was PBMCs, taken before nivolumab (anti-PD-1) treatment. This clonotype originated in a person aged 35-79 years with oral cavity squamous cell carcinoma. The CDR3 DNA is TGTGCCAGCAGCGTAGTCCCGGACAGGGGTAACACCATATATTTT. As protein: CASSVVPDRGNTIYF.